The 23 T cell receptor beta chains listed next were all sequenced from one sample in a study of PD-L1 blockade in urothelial cancer. Sample time point: peripheral blood 6 weeks after treatment start. Profiling relied on immunoSEQ multiplex PCR, and the TCRdb table lists in-frame clones only, not all of them. The sample lists tens of thousands of clones; approximately 90% were seen once. The sequencing used PBMCs, collected around atezolizumab (anti-PD-L1) treatment. These receptors came from an elderly woman with urothelial cancer.

J is TRBJ2-5 and V is TRBV5-1, with TRBD1 identical over 11 bases. The trim removed 4 bases at V and 4 bases at J, leaving 6 bases unmatched. CDR3 length: 15 amino acids. Germline V gives CDR1 SGHRS, CDR2 YFSETQ. In DNA, the CDR3 is TGCGCCAGCAGCCCACGGACAGGGGGCGCAGAGACCCAGTACTTC. It encodes CASSPRTGGAETQYF.

This clone was picked up one time. The J gene is TRBJ1-2, the V gene TRBV25-1; TRBD1 might be the D (5 bases). Deletions cut 1 base from V and 7 bases from J, with 10 bases between. Germline CDR1 and CDR2: MGHDK and SYGVNS. CDR3 length: 13 amino acids. The CDR3 DNA follows: TGTGCCAGCAGTGAATTGGGGGGTTCTGGCTACACCTTC. Residues: CASSELGGSGYTF.

The rearrangement links TRBV5-6 to TRBJ2-7, with D perhaps matching TRBD1 (5 bases). From germline, CDR1 is SGHDT and CDR2 YYEEEE. With 2 bases removed from V and 5 bases from J, the gap between germline ends came to 26 bases. The CDR3 has 18 amino acids. DNA of the CDR3: TGTGCCAGCAGCTTCGCCCCGGGCAGGGCCCAACCTTTGAACGAGCAGTACTTC. Protein sequence: CASSFAPGRAQPLNEQYF.

This chain joins TRBV27 and TRBJ2-1; 7 bases match TRBD2. This CDR3 spans 13 amino acids. Germline CDR1 MNHEY, CDR2 SMNVEV (reference sequence). The DNA of the CDR3 is TGTTCAACCCAACCGGGGGGCTACAATGAGCAGTTCTTC. Protein: CSTQPGGYNEQFF.

The gene calls are TRBV7-9 and TRBJ2-7; TRBD1 is a possible D gene (6 bases). Germline-derived CDR1 and CDR2 are SEHNR and FQNEAQ (reference sequence). Trimming removed 0 bases at V and 2 bases at J, with 14 bases between. The CDR3 runs to 16 residues. CDR3 bases: TGTGCCAGCAGCTTAGCGGGTGGACAGCGTACCTACGAGCAGTACTTC. Translation: CASSLAGGQRTYEQYF.

The chain links TRBV6-1 to TRBJ2-2, with 10 bases aligning to TRBD2. Germline V gives CDR1 MNHNS, CDR2 SASEGT. With V trimmed by 8 bases and J by 4 bases, 1 base remained unmatched. This CDR3 is 13 amino acids long. The CDR3 loop is CASLAGATGELFF. The CDR3 bases are TGTGCCAGCCTAGCGGGAGCCACCGGGGAGCTGTTTTTT.

The genes are TRBV28 and TRBJ1-3, with D possibly being TRBD1 (5 bases). CDR1 and CDR2 from the germline V gene are MDHEN and SYDVKM. Trimming cost V 3 bases and J 4 bases, with 13 bases left between them. The CDR3 totals 15 residues. This chain's CDR3 is CASSFRARQGNTIYF. CDR3 DNA sequence: TGTGCCAGCAGTTTCAGGGCCCGACAGGGAAACACCATATATTTT.

The rearrangement links TRBV5-1 to TRBJ2-7, with 8 bases identical to TRBD1. The CDR3 runs to 15 residues. The V gene's germline CDR1 is SGHRS and CDR2 YFSETQ. V trimming: 7 bases; J trimming: 2 bases; junction bases outside the gene matches: 11. The CDR3 here is CASGPRQGTPYEQYF. CDR3 coding DNA: TGCGCCAGCGGTCCCCGACAGGGGACTCCCTACGAGCAGTACTTC.

This clone was detected once. The rearrangement uses TRBV9 and TRBJ2-3; D is perhaps TRBD1 (6 bases). Germline V CDR1 and CDR2: SGDLS, YYNGEE. The CDR3 spans 14 residues. Trimming took 0 bases from V and 4 from J, leaving 9 bases between them. In nucleotides, the CDR3 is TGTGCCAGCAGCGTAGAGGCAGGGGCAGATACGCAGTATTTT. Translated, it gives CASSVEAGADTQYF.

The genes are TRBV2 and TRBJ2-7, with 9 positions matching TRBD1. The CDR3 spans 13 residues. Germline loops: CDR1 SNHLY, CDR2 FYNNEI. V gave up 8 bases and J gave up 3 bases; unmatched junction bases: 5. The CDR3 DNA follows: TGTGCCAGCCGGGACAGGGTTAACTACGAGCAGTACTTC. Its translation is CASRDRVNYEQYF.

V gene TRBV19 combines with J gene TRBJ1-1; D unclear. The CDR3 covers 14 residues. V was trimmed by 3 bases and J by 2 bases, leaving 10 bases between them. Germline CDR1 reads LNHDA; CDR2 reads SQIVND (reference sequence). In DNA form, the CDR3 reads TGTGCCAGTAGTATGAGGGAGGTAAACACTGAAGCTTTCTTT. This gives the protein CASSMREVNTEAFF. Looking up the rest from reference TRBV19 and TRBJ1-1 gives the full variable domain: DGGITQSPKYLFRKEGQNVTLSCEQNLNHDAMYWYRQDPGQGLRLIYYSQIVNDFQKGDIAEGYSVSREKKESFPLTVTSAQKNPTAFYLCASSMREVNTEAFFGQGTRLTVV.

The chain recombines TRBV11-2 with TRBJ2-7, with 9 nucleotides matching TRBD1. With V trimmed by 1 base and J by 2 bases, 3 bases remained unmatched. CDR1 and CDR2 from the germline V gene are SGHAT and FQNNGV. The CDR3 has 15 amino acids. The CDR3 DNA reads as TGTGCCAGCAGCTTAGGGACAGGGGCCCCCTACGAGCAGTACTTC. This codes for CASSLGTGAPYEQYF. Full variable domain (missing parts from reference TRBV11-2 and TRBJ2-7): EAGVAQSPRYKIIEKRQSVAFWCNPISGHATLYWYQQILGQGPKLLIQFQNNGVVDDSQLPKDRFSAERLKGVDSTLKIQPAKLEDSAVYLCASSLGTGAPYEQYFGPGTRLTVT.

The chain is built from TRBV2 and TRBJ1-2; D possibly corresponds to TRBD1 (5 bases). Germline CDR1 reads SNHLY; CDR2 reads FYNNEI. Between the trimmed V and J ends, which lost 6 bases and 4 bases, there was a span of 12 bases. The CDR3 has 13 amino acids. The CDR3 is CASRGGAGYGYTF. CDR3 DNA: TGTGCCAGCAGGGGAGGGGCGGGCTATGGCTACACCTTC.

The chain combines TRBV5-1 with TRBJ1-2; TRBD1 matches 8 bases. The V gene's germline CDR1 is SGHRS and CDR2 YFSETQ. This CDR3 region has 15 residues. Unmatched junction bases numbered 6, after V lost 3 bases and J lost 2 bases. The CDR3 here is CASSSPDRVNYGYTF. The CDR3, as DNA: TGCGCCAGCAGCTCGCCGGACAGGGTAAACTATGGCTACACCTTC.

The chain carries TRBV10-1 and TRBJ2-2, with 7 bases fitting TRBD1. This CDR3 has 14 amino acids. V was pared by 6 bases and J by 7 bases, with 8 bases of the junction left unmatched. The germline V gene has CDR1 WNHNN and CDR2 SYGVQD (reference sequence). The CDR3: CASRGTAKNGELFF. CDR3 bases: TGCGCCAGCAGGGGGACAGCCAAGAACGGGGAGCTGTTTTTT.

This sequence joins TRBV28 and TRBJ1-5; no clear D gene. CDR1 and CDR2 from the germline V gene are MDHEN and SYDVKM. V was pared by 2 bases and J by 4 bases, with 12 bases between. The length of the CDR3 is 15 residues. Here the CDR3 DNA reads TGTGCCAGCAGTTTACCGGTTGCCCCTAATCAGCCCCAGCATTTT. Amino acids: CASSLPVAPNQPQHF.

The chain employs TRBV28 and TRBJ1-5, with 7 bases fitting TRBD1. V shed 3 bases, J shed 6 bases, and the junction held 2 bases outside the gene matches. Per germline, CDR1 MDHEN and CDR2 SYDVKM. The CDR3 loop spans 13 amino acids. CDR3 DNA sequence: TGTGCCAGCAGTTTGACAGGGACTCAGCCCCAGCATTTT. It yields the protein CASSLTGTQPQHF.

The chain has TRBV7-2 and TRBJ2-7, with D perhaps matching TRBD2 (5 bases). This CDR3 comprises 12 residues. Germline V CDR1 and CDR2: SGHTA, FQGNSA. The ends were cut back, 3 bases at V and 4 bases at J, with 7 bases in the middle. The CDR3 DNA reads TGTGCCAGCAGCTTGGAGGCGTACGAGCAGTACTTC. This codes for CASSLEAYEQYF.

CDR3 coding DNA: TGTGCCAGTAGTCTCAGTGGGGGGGCAGTAGGCAATGAGCAGTTCTTC. Translation gives CASSLSGGAVGNEQFF. This chain connects TRBV19 to TRBJ2-1, with a weak D call TRBD2 (7 bases). V lost 5 bases and J lost 6, with 20 bases in between. The germline gives CDR1 LNHDA, CDR2 SQIVND (reference sequence). The CDR3 length is 16 residues.

This chain uses TRBV6-6 with TRBJ1-1; D gene unclear. Germline loops: CDR1 MNHNY, CDR2 SVGAGI (reference sequence). V lost 2 bases to trimming and J lost 0 bases, with 7 bases between them. CDR3 size: 14 residues. The DNA of the CDR3 is TGTGCCAGCAGTTACGAGGGCATGAACACTGAAGCTTTCTTT. As protein: CASSYEGMNTEAFF.

This chain joins TRBV13 and TRBJ2-1; D is possibly TRBD1 (5 bases). The CDR3 contains 12 residues. Germline CDR1 and CDR2: PRHDT and FYEKMQ (reference sequence). V was cut by 2 bases and J by 7 bases, with 6 bases left in between. The CDR3 DNA follows: TGTGCCAGCAGCTTAAGGGGAAATGAGCAGTTCTTC. It translates to CASSLRGNEQFF. The entire variable domain, with the rest obtained from reference TRBV13 and TRBJ2-1, is as follows: AAGVIQSPRHLIKEKRETATLKCYPIPRHDTVYWYQQGPGQDPQFLISFYEKMQSDKGSIPDRFSAQQFSDYHSELNMSSLELGDSALYFCASSLRGNEQFFGPGTRLTVL.

This chain uses TRBV30 with TRBJ1-1; 7 bases fit TRBD1. The ends lost 4 bases at V and 5 bases at J; junction bases unmatched: 10. This CDR3 is built from 14 residues. The germline CDR1 and CDR2 sequences are GTSNPN and SVGIG (reference sequence). The CDR3 here is CAWMSTTGTTEAFF. The CDR3 nucleotides read TGTGCCTGGATGTCGACGACAGGGACAACTGAAGCTTTCTTT.

The chain joins TRBV7-9 to TRBJ2-7, with TRBD2 identical over 13 bases. Germline V lookup: CDR1 SEHNR, CDR2 FQNEAQ (reference sequence). V lost 2 bases and J lost 8; bases outside the gene matches: 6. This CDR3 is 15 amino acids long. The CDR3 is CASSLTGLAGWKQYF. The CDR3 coding sequence is TGTGCCAGCAGCTTAACGGGACTAGCGGGATGGAAGCAGTACTTC.